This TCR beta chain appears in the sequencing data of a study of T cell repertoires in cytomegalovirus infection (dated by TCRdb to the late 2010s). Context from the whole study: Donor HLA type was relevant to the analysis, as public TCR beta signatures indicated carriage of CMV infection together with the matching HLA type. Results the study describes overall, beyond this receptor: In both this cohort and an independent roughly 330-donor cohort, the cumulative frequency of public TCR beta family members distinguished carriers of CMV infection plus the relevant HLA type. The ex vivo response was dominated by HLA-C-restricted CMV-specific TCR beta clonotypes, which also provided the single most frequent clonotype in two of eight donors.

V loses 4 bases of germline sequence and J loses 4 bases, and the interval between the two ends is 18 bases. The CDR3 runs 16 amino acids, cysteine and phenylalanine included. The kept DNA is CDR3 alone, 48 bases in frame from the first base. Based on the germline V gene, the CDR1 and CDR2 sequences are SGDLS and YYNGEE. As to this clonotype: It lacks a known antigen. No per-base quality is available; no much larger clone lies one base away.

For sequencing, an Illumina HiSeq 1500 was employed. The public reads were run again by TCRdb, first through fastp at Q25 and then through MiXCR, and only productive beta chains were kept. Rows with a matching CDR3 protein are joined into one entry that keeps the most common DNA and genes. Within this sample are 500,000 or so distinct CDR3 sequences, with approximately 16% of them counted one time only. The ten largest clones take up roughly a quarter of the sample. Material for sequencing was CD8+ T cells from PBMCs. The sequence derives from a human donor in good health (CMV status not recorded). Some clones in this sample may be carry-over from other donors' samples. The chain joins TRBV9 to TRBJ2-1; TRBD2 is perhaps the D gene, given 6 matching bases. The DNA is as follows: TGTGCCAGCAGCCTCTCCGGGACTCCACTTTACAATGAGCAGTTCTTC. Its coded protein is CASSLSGTPLYNEQFF.